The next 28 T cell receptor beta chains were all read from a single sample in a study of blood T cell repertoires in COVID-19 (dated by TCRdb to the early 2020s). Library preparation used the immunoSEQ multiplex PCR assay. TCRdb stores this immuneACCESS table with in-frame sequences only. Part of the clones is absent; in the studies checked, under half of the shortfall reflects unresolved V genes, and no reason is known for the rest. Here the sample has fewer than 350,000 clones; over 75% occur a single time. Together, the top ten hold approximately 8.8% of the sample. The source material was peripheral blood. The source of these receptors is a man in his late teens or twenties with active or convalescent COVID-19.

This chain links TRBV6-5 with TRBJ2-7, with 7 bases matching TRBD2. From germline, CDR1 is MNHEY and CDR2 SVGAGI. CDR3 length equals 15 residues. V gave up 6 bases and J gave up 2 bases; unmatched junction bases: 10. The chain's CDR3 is CASRPSGASTYEQYF. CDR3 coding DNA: TGTGCCAGCAGGCCGAGCGGGGCCTCCACCTACGAGCAGTACTTC.

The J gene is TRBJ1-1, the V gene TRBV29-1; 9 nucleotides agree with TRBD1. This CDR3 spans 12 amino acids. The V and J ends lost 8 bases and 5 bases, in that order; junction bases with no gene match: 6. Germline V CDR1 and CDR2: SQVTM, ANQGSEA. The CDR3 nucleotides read TGCAGCCTCACAGGGGGCGCGACTGAAGCTTTCTTT. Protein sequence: CSLTGGATEAFF. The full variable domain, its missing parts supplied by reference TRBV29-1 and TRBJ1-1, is SAVISQKPSRDICQRGTSLTIQCQVDSQVTMMFWYRQQPGQSLTLIATANQGSEATYESGFVIDKFPISRPNLTFSTLTVSNMSPEDSSIYLCSLTGGATEAFFGQGTRLTVV.

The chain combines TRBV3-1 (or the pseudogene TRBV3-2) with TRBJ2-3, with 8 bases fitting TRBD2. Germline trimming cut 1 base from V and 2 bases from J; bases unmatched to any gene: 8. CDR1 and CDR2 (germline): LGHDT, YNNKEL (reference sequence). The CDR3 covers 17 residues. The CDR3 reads CASSQGWGLEDTDTQYF. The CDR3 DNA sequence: TGTGCCAGCAGCCAAGGGTGGGGACTAGAAGACACAGATACGCAGTATTTT.

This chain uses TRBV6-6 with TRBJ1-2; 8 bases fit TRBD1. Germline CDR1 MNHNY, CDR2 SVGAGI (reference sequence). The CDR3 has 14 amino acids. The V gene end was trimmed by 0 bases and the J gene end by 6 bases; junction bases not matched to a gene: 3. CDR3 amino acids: CASSYSGQANGYTF. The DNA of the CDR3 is TGTGCCAGCAGTTACTCGGGACAGGCAAATGGCTACACCTTC.

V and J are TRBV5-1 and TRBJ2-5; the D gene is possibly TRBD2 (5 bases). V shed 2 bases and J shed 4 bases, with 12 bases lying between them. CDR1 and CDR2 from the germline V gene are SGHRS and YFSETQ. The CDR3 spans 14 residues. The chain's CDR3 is CASSFASNRETQYF. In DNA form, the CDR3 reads TGCGCCAGCAGCTTTGCTAGCAATAGAGAGACCCAGTACTTC.

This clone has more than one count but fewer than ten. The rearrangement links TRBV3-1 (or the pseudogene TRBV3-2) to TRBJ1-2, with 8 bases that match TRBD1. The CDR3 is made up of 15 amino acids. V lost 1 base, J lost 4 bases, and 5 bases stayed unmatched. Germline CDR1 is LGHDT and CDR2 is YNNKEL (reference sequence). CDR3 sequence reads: CASSQGTGSVYGYTF. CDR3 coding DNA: TGTGCCAGCAGCCAAGGGACAGGGAGCGTCTATGGCTACACCTTC.

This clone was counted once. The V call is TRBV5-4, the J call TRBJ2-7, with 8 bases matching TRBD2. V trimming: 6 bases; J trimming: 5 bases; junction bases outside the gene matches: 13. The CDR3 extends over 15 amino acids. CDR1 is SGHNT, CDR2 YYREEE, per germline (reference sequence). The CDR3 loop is CASTHSRGGPHEQYF. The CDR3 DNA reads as TGTGCCAGCACCCATTCTCGGGGGGGGCCCCACGAGCAGTACTTC.

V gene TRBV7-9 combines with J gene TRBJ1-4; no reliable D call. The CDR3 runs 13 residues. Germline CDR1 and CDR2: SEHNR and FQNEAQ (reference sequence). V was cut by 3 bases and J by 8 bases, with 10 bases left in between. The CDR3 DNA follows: TGTGCCAGCAGCTTCACCGGGGTGGAAAAACTGTTTTTT. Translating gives CASSFTGVEKLFF.

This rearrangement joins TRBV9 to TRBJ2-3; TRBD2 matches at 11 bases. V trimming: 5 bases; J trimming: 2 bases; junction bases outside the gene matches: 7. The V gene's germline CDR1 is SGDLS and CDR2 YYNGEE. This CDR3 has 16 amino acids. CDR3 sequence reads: CASSVLAGGTTDTQYF. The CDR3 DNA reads TGTGCCAGCAGTGTCCTAGCGGGGGGTACCACAGATACGCAGTATTTT.

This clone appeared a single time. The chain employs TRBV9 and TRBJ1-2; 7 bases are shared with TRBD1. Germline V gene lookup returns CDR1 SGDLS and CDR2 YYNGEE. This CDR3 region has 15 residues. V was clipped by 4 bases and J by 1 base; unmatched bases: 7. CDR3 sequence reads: CASSLGTVVNYGYTF. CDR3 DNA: TGTGCCAGCAGCCTCGGGACAGTAGTTAACTATGGCTACACCTTC.

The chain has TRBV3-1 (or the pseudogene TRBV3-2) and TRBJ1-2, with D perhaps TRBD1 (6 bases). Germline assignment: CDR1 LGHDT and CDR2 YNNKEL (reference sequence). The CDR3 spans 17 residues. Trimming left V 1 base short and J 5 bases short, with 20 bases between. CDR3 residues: CASSQAIPVTGRYGYTF. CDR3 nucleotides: TGTGCCAGCAGCCAAGCTATACCTGTAACAGGGCGATATGGCTACACCTTC.

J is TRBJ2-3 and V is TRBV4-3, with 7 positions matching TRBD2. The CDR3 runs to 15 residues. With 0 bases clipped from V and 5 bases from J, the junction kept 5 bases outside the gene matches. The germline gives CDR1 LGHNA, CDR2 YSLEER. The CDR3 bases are TGCGCCAGCAGCCAAGATATTGCGGGGGAAGATACGCAGTATTTT. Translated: CASSQDIAGEDTQYF.

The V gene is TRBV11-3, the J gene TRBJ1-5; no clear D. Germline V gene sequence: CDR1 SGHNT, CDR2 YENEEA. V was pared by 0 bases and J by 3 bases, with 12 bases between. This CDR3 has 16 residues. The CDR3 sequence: CASSLEFCDNNQPQHF. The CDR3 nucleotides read TGTGCCAGCAGCTTAGAATTTTGTGACAACAATCAGCCCCAGCATTTT.

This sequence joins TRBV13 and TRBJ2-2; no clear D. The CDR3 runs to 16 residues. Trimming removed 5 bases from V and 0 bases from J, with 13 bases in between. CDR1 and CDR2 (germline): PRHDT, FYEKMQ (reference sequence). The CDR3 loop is CASSPLVVTNTGELFF. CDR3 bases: TGTGCCAGCAGCCCTTTGGTAGTCACGAACACCGGGGAGCTGTTTTTT.

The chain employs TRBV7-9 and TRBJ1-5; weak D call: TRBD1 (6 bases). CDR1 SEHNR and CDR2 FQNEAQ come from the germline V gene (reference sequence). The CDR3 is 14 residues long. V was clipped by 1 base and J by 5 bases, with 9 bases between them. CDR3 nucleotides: TGTGCCAGCAGCTTAGGCAGGGGCGATCAGCCCCAGCATTTT. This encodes CASSLGRGDQPQHF.

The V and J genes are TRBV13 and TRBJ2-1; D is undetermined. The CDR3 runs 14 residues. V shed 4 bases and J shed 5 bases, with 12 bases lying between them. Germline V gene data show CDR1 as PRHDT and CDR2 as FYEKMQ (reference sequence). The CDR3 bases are TGTGCCAGCAGCTCGAAGGCGGCGAACAATGAGCAGTTCTTC. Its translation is CASSSKAANNEQFF.

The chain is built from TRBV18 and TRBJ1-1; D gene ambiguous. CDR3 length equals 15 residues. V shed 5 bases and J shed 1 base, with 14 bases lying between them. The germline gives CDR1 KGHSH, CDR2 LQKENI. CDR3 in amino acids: CASSAVKNSNTEAFF. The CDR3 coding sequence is TGTGCCAGCTCAGCCGTAAAGAACTCGAACACTGAAGCTTTCTTT.

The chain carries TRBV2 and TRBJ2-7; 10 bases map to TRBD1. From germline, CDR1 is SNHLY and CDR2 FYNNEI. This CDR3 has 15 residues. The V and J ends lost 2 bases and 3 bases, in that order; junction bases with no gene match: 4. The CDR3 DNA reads TGTGCCAGCAGTGAATGGGACAGGGGATTCTACGAGCAGTACTTC. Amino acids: CASSEWDRGFYEQYF. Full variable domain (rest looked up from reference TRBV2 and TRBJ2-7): EPEVTQTPSHQVTQMGQEVILRCVPISNHLYFYWYRQILGQKVEFLVSFYNNEISEKSEIFDDQFSVERPDGSNFTLKIRSTKLEDSAMYFCASSEWDRGFYEQYFGPGTRLTVT.

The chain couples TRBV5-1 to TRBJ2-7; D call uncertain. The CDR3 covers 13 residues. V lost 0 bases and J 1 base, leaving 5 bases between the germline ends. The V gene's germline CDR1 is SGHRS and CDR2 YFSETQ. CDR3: CASSLALSYEQYF. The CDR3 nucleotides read TGCGCCAGCAGCTTGGCTCTTTCCTACGAGCAGTACTTC. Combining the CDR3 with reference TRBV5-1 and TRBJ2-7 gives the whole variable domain KAGVTQTPRYLIKTRGQQVTLSCSPISGHRSVSWYQQTPGQGLQFLFEYFSETQRNKGNFPGRFSGRQFSNSRSEMNVSTLELGDSALYLCASSLALSYEQYFGPGTRLTVT.

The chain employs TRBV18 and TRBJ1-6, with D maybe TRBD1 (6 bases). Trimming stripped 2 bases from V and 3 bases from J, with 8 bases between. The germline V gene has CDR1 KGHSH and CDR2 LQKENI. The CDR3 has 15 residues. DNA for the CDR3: TGTGCCAGCTCACCATCCAGGGGCTATAATTCACCCCTCCACTTT. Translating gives CASSPSRGYNSPLHF.

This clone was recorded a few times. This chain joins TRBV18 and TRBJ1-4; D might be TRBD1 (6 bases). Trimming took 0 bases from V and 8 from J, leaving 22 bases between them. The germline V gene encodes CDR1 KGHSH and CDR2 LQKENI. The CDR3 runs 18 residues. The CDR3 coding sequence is TGTGCCAGCTCACCACCTGGGGCGTTGGCAGGGGTGGACGAAAAACTGTTTTTT. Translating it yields CASSPPGALAGVDEKLFF.

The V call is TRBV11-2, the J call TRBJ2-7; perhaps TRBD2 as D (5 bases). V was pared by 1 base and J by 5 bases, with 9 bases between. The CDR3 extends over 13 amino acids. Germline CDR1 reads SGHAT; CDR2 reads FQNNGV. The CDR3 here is CASSLVGSHEQYF. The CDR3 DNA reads TGTGCCAGCAGCTTAGTTGGGAGCCACGAGCAGTACTTC.

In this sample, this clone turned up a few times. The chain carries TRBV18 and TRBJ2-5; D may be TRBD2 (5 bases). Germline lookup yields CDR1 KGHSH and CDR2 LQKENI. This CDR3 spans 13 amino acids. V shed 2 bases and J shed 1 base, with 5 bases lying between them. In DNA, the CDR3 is TGTGCCAGCTCACCAGGACTCCAAGAGACCCAGTACTTC. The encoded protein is CASSPGLQETQYF. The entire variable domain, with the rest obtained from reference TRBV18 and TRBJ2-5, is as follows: NAGVMQNPRHLVRRRGQEARLRCSPMKGHSHVYWYRQLPEEGLKFMVYLQKENIIDESGMPKERFSAEFPKEGPSILRIQQVVRGDSAAYFCASSPGLQETQYFGPGTRLLVL.

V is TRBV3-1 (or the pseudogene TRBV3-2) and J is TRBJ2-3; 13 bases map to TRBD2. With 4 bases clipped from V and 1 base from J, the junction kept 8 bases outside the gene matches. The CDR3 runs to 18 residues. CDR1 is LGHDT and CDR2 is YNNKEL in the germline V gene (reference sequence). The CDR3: CASSRMTSGGLGTDTQYF. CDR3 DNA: TGTGCCAGCAGCCGCATGACTAGCGGGGGGCTCGGCACAGATACGCAGTATTTT.

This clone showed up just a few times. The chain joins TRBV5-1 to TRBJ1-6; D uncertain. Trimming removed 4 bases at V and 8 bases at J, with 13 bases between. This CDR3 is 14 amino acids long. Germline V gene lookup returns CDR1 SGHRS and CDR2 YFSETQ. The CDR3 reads CASSLEGGHSPLHF. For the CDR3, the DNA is TGCGCCAGCAGCCTAGAGGGAGGGCATTCACCCCTCCACTTT.

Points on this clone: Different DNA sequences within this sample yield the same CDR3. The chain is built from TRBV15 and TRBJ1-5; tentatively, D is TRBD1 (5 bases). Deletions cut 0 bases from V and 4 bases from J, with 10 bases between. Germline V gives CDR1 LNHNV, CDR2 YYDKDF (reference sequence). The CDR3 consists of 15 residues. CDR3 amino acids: CATSRDRGQNQPQHF. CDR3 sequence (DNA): TGTGCCACCAGCAGAGATAGGGGCCAGAATCAGCCCCAGCATTTT. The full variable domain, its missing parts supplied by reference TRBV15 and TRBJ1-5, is DAMVIQNPRYQVTQFGKPVTLSCSQTLNHNVMYWYQQKSSQAPKLLFHYYDKDFNNEADTPDNFQSRRPNTSFCFLDIRSPGLGDTAMYLCATSRDRGQNQPQHFGDGTRLSIL.

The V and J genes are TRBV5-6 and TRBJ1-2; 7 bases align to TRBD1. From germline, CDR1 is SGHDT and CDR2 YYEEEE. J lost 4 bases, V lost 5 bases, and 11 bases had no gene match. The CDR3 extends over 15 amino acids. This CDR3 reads CASSTYTGAGYGYTF. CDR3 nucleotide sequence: TGTGCCAGCAGTACATACACAGGGGCCGGCTATGGCTACACCTTC.

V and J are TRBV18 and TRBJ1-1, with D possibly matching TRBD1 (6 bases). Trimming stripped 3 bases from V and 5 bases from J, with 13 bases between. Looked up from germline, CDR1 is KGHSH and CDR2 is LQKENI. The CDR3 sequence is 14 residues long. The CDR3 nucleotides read TGTGCCAGCTCACCGTTAGGGGGAGTGACTGAAGCTTTCTTT. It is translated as CASSPLGGVTEAFF.